The rows below give T cell receptor beta chains drawn from one sample of a study of blood T cell repertoires in COVID-19. Using immunoSEQ multiplex PCR, the repertoire was profiled, and TCRdb retains in-frame clones only, with some absent. The table lists over 130,000 clones, 76% of them singletons. The sequencing sample was made of peripheral blood. Receptors originate from a woman aged 80 or older with active or convalescent COVID-19. Both conserved end residues are part of each CDR3. A D gene is named only where the DNA matches it firmly. Size is omitted from some rows. Given values are once, few, many or a class for expanded clones.

v_gene	j_gene	abundance	d_gene	CDR3aa	CDR3nt
TRBV18	TRBJ1-4	NA	NA	CASSPTGRATNEKLFF	TGTGCCAGCTCACCGACAGGACGTGCAACTAATGAAAAACTGTTTTTT
TRBV25-1	TRBJ1-1	NA	NA	CASSGQGVTEAFF	TGTGCCAGCAGTGGTCAAGGGGTCACTGAAGCTTTCTTT
TRBV14	TRBJ1-3	many	NA	CASSQDLPGGNTIYF	TGTGCCAGCAGCCAAGATCTTCCGGGGGGAAACACCATATATTTT
TRBV28	TRBJ1-4	NA	TRBD1	CASRIGDRGGEKLFF	TGTGCCAGCAGGATCGGGGACAGGGGAGGTGAAAAACTGTTTTTT
TRBV7-9	TRBJ2-3	NA	NA	CASSLAVSTGRDTQYF	TGTGCCAGCAGCTTAGCGGTTTCAACAGGGAGAGATACGCAGTATTTT
TRBV24-1	TRBJ1-2	once	NA	CATSDGAALGYTF	TGTGCCACCAGTGATGGGGCTGCCTTGGGCTACACCTTC
TRBV28	TRBJ2-3	NA	TRBD1	CASSQHGTGVLDTQYF	TGTGCCAGCAGCCAACACGGGACAGGGGTGTTAGATACGCAGTATTTT
TRBV12-5	TRBJ2-3	NA	NA	CASGLYVQNLQYF	TGTGCTAGTGGTTTGTACGTCCAGAATCTGCAGTATTTT
TRBV7-8	TRBJ1-1	NA	NA	CASSPGTTASNTEAFF	TGTGCCAGCAGCCCCGGGACAACCGCCTCGAACACTGAAGCTTTCTTT
TRBV7-2	TRBJ2-7	NA	TRBD1	CASTGGAYEQYF	TGTGCCAGTACAGGGGGCGCCTACGAGCAGTACTTC
TRBV28	TRBJ1-2	NA	TRBD1	CASSSQTGLAGYTF	TGTGCCAGCAGTTCGCAGACAGGGCTGGCTGGCTACACCTTC
TRBV7-9	TRBJ1-1	NA	NA	CASTEAVGSEAFF	TGTGCCAGCACCGAAGCGGTGGGGAGTGAAGCTTTCTTT
TRBV5-6	TRBJ1-3	few	TRBD1	CASSLASTGGYTIYF	TGTGCCAGCAGCTTGGCCTCGACAGGGGGTTACACCATATATTTT
TRBV5-1	TRBJ1-1	NA	TRBD1	CASSLGQGISMNTEAFF	TGCGCCAGCAGCCTAGGACAGGGGATTAGTATGAACACTGAAGCTTTCTTT
TRBV7-2	TRBJ1-2	once	TRBD1	CASRRTGEGYGYTF	TGTGCCAGCAGGCGGACAGGGGAGGGCTATGGCTACACCTTC
TRBV11-2	TRBJ1-1	NA	NA	CASSYSRTEAFF	TGTGCCAGCAGCTACAGCCGGACTGAAGCTTTCTTT
TRBV29-1	TRBJ1-1	NA	NA	CSVLRQSEAFF	TGCAGCGTCTTAAGACAGTCCGAAGCTTTCTTT
TRBV2	TRBJ2-1	NA	TRBD1	CASTGQGGNEQFF	TGTGCCAGCACCGGACAGGGAGGCAATGAGCAGTTCTTC
TRBV6-5	TRBJ2-1	NA	TRBD1	CASRGQQVNEQFF	TGTGCCAGCAGGGGACAGCAAGTCAATGAGCAGTTCTTC
TRBV7-2	TRBJ2-3	NA	NA	CASSLAGAGPDTQYF	TGTGCCAGCAGCTTAGCTGGAGCAGGGCCCGATACGCAGTATTTT
TRBV9	TRBJ1-3	NA	NA	CASSVGAESRGSIYF	TGTGCCAGCAGCGTAGGGGCGGAGAGCCGGGGGTCCATATATTTT
TRBV10-1	TRBJ2-1	NA	TRBD2	CASSVFLAGEQFF	TGCGCCAGCAGTGTATTTCTAGCGGGGGAGCAGTTCTTC
TRBV19	TRBJ2-7	NA	NA	CASTPRGWDTYEQYF	TGTGCCAGTACCCCTCGAGGGTGGGATACCTACGAGCAGTACTTC
TRBV5-1	TRBJ2-1	NA	NA	CASSLYNEQFF	TGCGCCAGCAGCCTTTACAATGAGCAGTTCTTC
TRBV7-9	TRBJ2-7	NA	TRBD1	CASSSTRGQSYEQYF	TGTGCCAGCAGCTCTACCCGGGGACAGTCCTACGAGCAGTACTTC
TRBV7-9	TRBJ2-2	NA	NA	CASSPTGRSDTGELFF	TGTGCCAGCAGCCCGACAGGGAGGAGTGACACCGGGGAGCTGTTTTTT
TRBV7-2	TRBJ2-7	NA	NA	CASSLPGSTYEQYF	TGTGCCAGCAGCTTACCAGGGTCCACCTACGAGCAGTACTTC
TRBV5-1	TRBJ1-2	NA	NA	CASSFLGRRVGYTF	TGCGCCAGCAGCTTCCTGGGACGGAGGGTTGGCTACACCTTC
TRBV7-9	TRBJ2-2	many	NA	CASRTGQSTGELFF	TGTGCCAGCAGAACGGGACAAAGCACCGGGGAGCTGTTTTTT
TRBV6-6	TRBJ1-2	NA	NA	CASRAGQFYGYTF	TGTGCCAGCAGGGCAGGACAGTTCTATGGCTACACCTTC
TRBV7-2	TRBJ2-7	few	TRBD1	CASSSGTGYYEQYF	TGTGCCAGCAGCTCCGGGACAGGGTACTACGAGCAGTACTTC
TRBV5-1	TRBJ2-3	few	NA	CATTLGSSGYTDTQYF	TGCGCCACCACACTTGGGTCGAGCGGGTACACAGATACGCAGTATTTT
TRBV7-8	TRBJ1-3	once	NA	CASSLATRSSGNTIYF	TGTGCCAGCAGCTTAGCGACACGATCCTCTGGAAACACCATATATTTT
TRBV5-6	TRBJ1-6	few	NA	CASSDYRESPLHF	TGTGCCAGCAGCGACTACAGGGAAAGTCCCCTCCACTTT